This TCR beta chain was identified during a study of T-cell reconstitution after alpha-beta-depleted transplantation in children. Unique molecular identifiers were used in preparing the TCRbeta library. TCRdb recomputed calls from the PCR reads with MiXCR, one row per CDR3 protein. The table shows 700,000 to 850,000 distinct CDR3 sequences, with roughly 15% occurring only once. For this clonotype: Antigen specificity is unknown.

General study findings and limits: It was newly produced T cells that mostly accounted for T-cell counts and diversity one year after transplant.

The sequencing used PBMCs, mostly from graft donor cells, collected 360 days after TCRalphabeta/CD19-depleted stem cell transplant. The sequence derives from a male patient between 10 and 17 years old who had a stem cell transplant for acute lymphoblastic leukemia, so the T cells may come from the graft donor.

The DNA for the CDR3 is TGTGCCAGCAGCTTATCTCGCGGTGAGGCCGACACGCAGTATTTT. Protein product: CASSLSRGEADTQYF. The J gene is TRBJ2-3, the V gene TRBV7-9; D not certain. The CDR3 contains 15 residues. Germline CDR1 SEHNR, CDR2 FQNEAQ (reference sequence). Trimming shortened V by 2 bases and J by 9 bases, and 18 bases separated the two germline ends.